The clone carrying this T cell receptor (beta chain) was counted only a few times. This sample stems from a study of human T cells and chemical hapten exposure. CDR1 and CDR2 from the germline V gene are SGHRS and YFSETQ. The CDR3 sequence is 13 residues long. The junction had 4 bases not matched to a gene; V was cut back by 4 bases and J by 4 bases. TCRdb recomputed calls from the RACE reads with MiXCR, one row per CDR3 protein. The sample yields roughly 110,000 distinct CDR3 sequences, roughly 12% seen once. As to time point: pre-sensitization, week 0. Specified treatment: therapeutic diphenylcyclopropenone sensitization with weekly scalp DPC. Whole blood, unfractionated, served as the material for total RNA extraction.

The genes are TRBV5-1 and TRBJ1-2; TRBD1 aligns across 7 bases. This receptor was taken from a woman in her fifties or sixties with alopecia areata. Some clones in this sample may be carry-over from other donors' samples. The source material was whole blood, sampled in connection with sensitization to the hapten diphenylcyclopropenone (DPC). The CDR3 sequence is CASSGDRLYGYTF. CDR3 sequence (DNA): TGCGCCAGCAGCGGGGACAGACTCTATGGCTACACCTTC.